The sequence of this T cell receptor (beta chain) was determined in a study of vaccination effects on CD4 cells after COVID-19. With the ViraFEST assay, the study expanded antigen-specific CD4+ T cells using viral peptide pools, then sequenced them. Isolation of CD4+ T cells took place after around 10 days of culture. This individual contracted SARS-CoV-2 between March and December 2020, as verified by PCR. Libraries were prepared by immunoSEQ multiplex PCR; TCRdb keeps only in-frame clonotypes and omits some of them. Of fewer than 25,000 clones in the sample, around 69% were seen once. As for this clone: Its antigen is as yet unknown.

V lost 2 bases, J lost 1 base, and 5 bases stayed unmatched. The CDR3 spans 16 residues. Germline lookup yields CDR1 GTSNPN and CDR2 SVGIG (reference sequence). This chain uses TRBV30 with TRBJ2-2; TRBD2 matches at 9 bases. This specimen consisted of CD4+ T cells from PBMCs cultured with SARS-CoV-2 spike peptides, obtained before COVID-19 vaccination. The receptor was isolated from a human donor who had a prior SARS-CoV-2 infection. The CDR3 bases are TGTGCCTGGAGTCACCTTAGCGGGAGGAACACCGGGGAGCTGTTTTTT. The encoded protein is CAWSHLSGRNTGELFF.